This TCR beta chain derives from a study of blood T cells in healthy people across ages (dated by TCRdb to between 2015 and 2016). About the investigation overall: Template switching captured roughly one uniquely barcoded TCR beta cDNA molecule per two T cells in model experiments. The study measured age-related changes in TCR beta repertoire diversity using deep sequencing normalized with unique cDNA molecular identifiers. Donors were grouped into four age groups: young (average about 15 years), middle-aged (about 38), aged (about 59) and long-lived (over 80). Donors of different ages were randomly distributed across sequencing lanes to avoid experimental bias. Using the same blood draw, the study looked at two additional independent replicas of 1 million unique cDNA reads for two donors, one aged 18 to 29 and the other aged 80 or older. On the study overall, not on this receptor specifically: Conclusive comparison of naive and antigen-experienced compartments was prevented by the profiling of bulk unsorted PBMCs. Estimates of total diversity based on one million sequenced T cells were considered lower bounds and underestimates. Compared with the aged group, the long-lived group had more naive CD4+ T cells, fewer expanded clones and increased TCR diversity, a pattern suggesting age selection. Because donor CMV infection status was unknown, age-related changes in expanded clonotypes were potentially confounded. As age increased, observed TCR beta diversity per million T cells dropped in a roughly linear way, and a significant reduction was already evident by age 40. The percentage of naive T cells measured by flow cytometry correlated strongly with observed TCR beta diversity.

Library construction relied on 5' RACE. The run used an Illumina HiSeq 2500. A second PCR of about 6 to 11 cycles was performed with a sample-barcoded 5' primer and a J-beta primer mix. Each TCR beta cDNA molecule received a unique molecular identifier from a template-switch 5' adaptor carrying 12 random nucleotides. Each sample yielded at least 2.5 million CDR3-containing paired-end reads. All of the RNA was converted into first-strand cDNA using the Mint cDNA synthesis kit, with a TRBC-specific oligonucleotide serving as the primer. All cDNA was treated with uracil-DNA glycosylase and then went through a first 18-cycle PCR with the universal primers M1SS and BC2_uni_R. The source study handled its data this way. For normalization, 1 million high-quality reads were randomly selected from each sample, with every read carrying a distinct molecular identifier. Instead of being binned into consensus sequences, reads that shared molecular identifiers were thrown out. MiTCR, run with a Q25 quality threshold and the strictest error-elimination algorithm, handled CDR3 identification, clonotype clustering and error correction. A nonparametric unseen species model using Euler transformation provided a lower-bound estimate of total TCR beta diversity. TCRdb applied fastp at Q25 and MiXCR to the public reads, then kept only in-frame beta chains. CDR3 protein duplicates are merged, each entry listing the most common genes and DNA. TCRdb's processing, not the study's, gives the V and J calls here. For this sample the table gives approximately 800,000 distinct CDR3 sequences, of which 35% to 60% were detected only once. Around 18% of the sample rests with the top ten.

The donors were 40 or so Caucasian individuals from Russia, aged roughly 6 to 100 years, who were systemically healthy. Around 10 milliliters of peripheral blood were drawn from each donor into EDTA-treated Vacutainer tubes. PBMCs were isolated by Ficoll-Paque density-gradient centrifugation, with at least 6.5 million obtained per sample. Trizol reagent was used to extract total RNA from PBMCs, with at least 6 micrograms per sample. For every donor, an aliquot of PBMCs went through flow cytometry to measure the percentages of naive CD45RAhigh/CD27high T cells. At least ten counts were recorded for this clonotype. The clone's antigen remains unknown. Per-base quality was not reported, and no clone a single base away is much larger than it. The germline V gene gives CDR1 as SGHRS and CDR2 as YFSETQ. Measured from the cysteine to the phenylalanine, the CDR3 is 14 residues long. Kept here is only the CDR3 DNA, which spans 42 bases and is read in frame from base 1. V is pared back by 0 bases and J by 5 bases, with 11 bases lying between the germline termini.

The chain was built from TRBV5-1 and TRBJ2-5; the D segment could be TRBD1, given 6 matching bases. Sequencing was done on a sample of blood. The receptor's source is an elderly man in good health. The CDR3 protein: CASSLDRDWETQYF. The bases are TGCGCCAGCAGCTTGGACAGGGATTGGGAGACCCAGTACTTC. The entire variable domain, with the stretches around the CDR3 drawn from the reference TRBV5-1 and TRBJ2-5 proteins, is KAGVTQTPRYLIKTRGQQVTLSCSPISGHRSVSWYQQTPGQGLQFLFEYFSETQRNKGNFPGRFSGRQFSNSRSEMNVSTLELGDSALYLCASSLDRDWETQYFGPGTRLLVL.